Listed below are T cell receptor beta chains from one sample, sequenced in a study of CD8+ T cells in alopecia areata. Produced via immunoSEQ multiplex PCR; TCRdb's table is partial and in-frame only. The repertoire holds about 210,000 clones, around 65% seen once, with around 4.2% in the top ten. The input for sequencing was CD4+ T cells sorted from blood, taken at week 4, from a patient treated with tofacitinib. These TCRs come from a human donor with alopecia areata. CDR3s include the opening cysteine and the closing phenylalanine or tryptophan. Fields, in order: D gene, clone size, J gene, V gene, CDR3 protein, CDR3 DNA. A D gene is named only where the DNA matches it firmly. Clone size is given for some rows only: seen once, a few or many times, or a class if the clone is expanded.

D: -
size: -
J: TRBJ1-1
V: TRBV20-1
CDR3: CSASGGPEAFF
DNA: TGCAGTGCTAGTGGGGGGCCTGAAGCTTTCTTT

D: TRBD1
size: few
J: TRBJ1-2
V: TRBV6-5
CDR3: CASSLNRDRNYGYTF
DNA: TGTGCCAGCAGTCTCAACCGGGACAGGAACTATGGCTACACCTTC

D: -
size: -
J: TRBJ2-2
V: TRBV29-1
CDR3: CSVEGPLRTGELFF
DNA: TGCAGCGTTGAGGGCCCCCTGAGGACCGGGGAGCTGTTTTTT

D: -
size: -
J: TRBJ1-5
V: TRBV4-3
CDR3: CASSQARHRNQPQHF
DNA: TGCGCCAGCAGCCAAGCCCGACATAGAAATCAGCCCCAGCATTTT

D: TRBD1
size: -
J: TRBJ1-5
V: TRBV30
CDR3: CTPQGTGIGPQHF
DNA: TGTACACCGCAAGGGACAGGGATTGGGCCCCAGCATTTT

D: -
size: -
J: TRBJ1-3
V: TRBV23-1
CDR3: CAGCPGRGNTIYF
DNA: TGCGCCGGATGCCCGGGGAGGGGAAACACCATATATTTT

D: -
size: few
J: TRBJ1-1
V: TRBV4-3
CDR3: CASSPLRDTEAFF
DNA: TGCGCCAGCAGCCCCCTCCGGGACACTGAAGCTTTCTTT

D: -
size: few
J: TRBJ1-5
V: TRBV6-1
CDR3: CASSEGGSNQPQHF
DNA: TGTGCCAGCAGTGAAGGGGGGAGCAATCAGCCCCAGCATTTT

D: TRBD1
size: -
J: TRBJ1-4
V: TRBV30
CDR3: CAWSVRGTGQEKLFF
DNA: TGTGCCTGGAGTGTTCGGGGGACAGGGCAAGAAAAACTGTTTTTT

D: TRBD1
size: -
J: TRBJ1-1
V: TRBV15
CDR3: CATSRRTGGVTEAFF
DNA: TGTGCCACCAGCCGCAGGACAGGGGGCGTTACTGAAGCTTTCTTT

D: -
size: -
J: TRBJ2-7
V: TRBV18
CDR3: CASSPPTSSLVEQYF
DNA: TGTGCCAGCTCACCACCGACATCCTCCCTCGTGGAGCAGTACTTC

D: -
size: -
J: TRBJ1-1
V: TRBV6-5
CDR3: CASILGPEAFF
DNA: TGTGCCAGCATTCTAGGCCCTGAAGCTTTCTTT

D: TRBD1
size: few
J: TRBJ1-5
V: TRBV7-2
CDR3: CASSPDRGTQPQHF
DNA: TGTGCCAGCAGCCCGGACAGGGGAACTCAGCCCCAGCATTTT

D: -
size: -
J: TRBJ2-5
V: TRBV29-1
CDR3: CSAWGSQETQYF
DNA: TGCAGCGCGTGGGGGTCCCAAGAGACCCAGTACTTC

D: -
size: -
J: TRBJ2-3
V: TRBV30
CDR3: CAWSVPGAGTDTQYF
DNA: TGTGCCTGGAGTGTACCCGGGGCGGGCACAGATACGCAGTATTTT

D: -
size: -
J: TRBJ2-7
V: TRBV2
CDR3: CASRTADSYEQYF
DNA: TGTGCCAGCAGGACGGCAGATTCCTACGAGCAGTACTTC

D: TRBD1
size: -
J: TRBJ2-5
V: TRBV6-5
CDR3: CASSGTGGETQYF
DNA: TGTGCCAGCAGTGGGACAGGGGGCGAGACCCAGTACTTC

D: -
size: -
J: TRBJ1-5
V: TRBV5-8
CDR3: CASSLERTGREANQPQHF
DNA: TGTGCCAGCAGCTTGGAACGGACGGGAAGGGAAGCCAATCAGCCCCAGCATTTT

D: TRBD2
size: -
J: TRBJ2-5
V: TRBV6-5
CDR3: CASSSQLAGGRETQYF
DNA: TGTGCCAGCAGTTCGCAACTAGCGGGGGGACGAGAGACCCAGTACTTC

D: TRBD2
size: -
J: TRBJ2-1
V: TRBV5-4
CDR3: CASSLGTGTSNEQFF
DNA: TGTGCCAGCAGCTTGGGTACCGGGACTAGCAATGAGCAGTTCTTC

D: -
size: -
J: TRBJ2-7
V: TRBV30
CDR3: CAWSVQYEQYF
DNA: TGTGCCTGGAGTGTTCAATACGAGCAGTACTTC

D: TRBD2
size: -
J: TRBJ2-5
V: TRBV10-3
CDR3: CAISGGEGETQYF
DNA: TGTGCCATCAGTGGCGGGGAGGGAGAGACCCAGTACTTC

D: -
size: -
J: TRBJ1-2
V: TRBV28
CDR3: CASSSRRYGYTF
DNA: TGTGCCAGCAGTTCGAGGCGCTATGGCTACACCTTC

D: -
size: few
J: TRBJ1-1
V: TRBV6-5
CDR3: CASSYGGGNTEAFF
DNA: TGTGCCAGCAGTTACGGAGGAGGGAACACTGAAGCTTTCTTT

D: -
size: -
J: TRBJ2-5
V: TRBV7-2
CDR3: CASSLAAGAGETQYF
DNA: TGTGCCAGCAGCTTAGCCGCGGGTGCGGGAGAGACCCAGTACTTC

D: -
size: few
J: TRBJ1-1
V: TRBV29-1
CDR3: CSVAGAPGTEAFF
DNA: TGCAGCGTTGCTGGGGCCCCAGGCACTGAAGCTTTCTTT

D: -
size: -
J: TRBJ2-6
V: TRBV7-2
CDR3: CASSRAGANVLTF
DNA: TGTGCCAGCAGCAGAGCTGGGGCCAACGTCCTGACTTTC

D: -
size: few
J: TRBJ1-1
V: TRBV29-1
CDR3: CSVVPGQLNTEAFF
DNA: TGCAGCGTTGTACCTGGGCAGCTGAACACTGAAGCTTTCTTT

D: -
size: medium-sized
J: TRBJ2-1
V: TRBV14
CDR3: CASSQGTGLKKFF
DNA: TGTGCCAGCAGCCAAGGAACGGGGCTAAAGAAGTTCTTC

D: TRBD1
size: -
J: TRBJ1-5
V: TRBV5-1
CDR3: CASSLEGQGHQPQHF
DNA: TGCGCCAGCAGCTTGGAGGGACAGGGTCATCAGCCCCAGCATTTT

D: -
size: once
J: TRBJ2-3
V: TRBV5-1
CDR3: CASSSGLTGGTDTQYF
DNA: TGCGCCAGCAGTTCAGGACTAACGGGGGGCACAGATACGCAGTATTTT

D: -
size: once
J: TRBJ2-3
V: TRBV20-1
CDR3: CSAPSGNTQYF
DNA: TGCAGTGCGCCGAGTGGGAATACGCAGTATTTT

D: -
size: -
J: TRBJ2-5
V: TRBV2
CDR3: CASSVGPQETQYF
DNA: TGTGCCAGCAGTGTAGGACCACAAGAGACCCAGTACTTC

D: TRBD1
size: -
J: TRBJ2-4
V: TRBV27
CDR3: CASSQGTAKNIQYF
DNA: TGTGCCAGCAGTCAGGGGACAGCAAAAAACATTCAGTACTTC

D: -
size: -
J: TRBJ2-1
V: TRBV18
CDR3: CASSPQGTYNEQFF
DNA: TGTGCCAGCTCGCCGCAGGGAACCTACAATGAGCAGTTCTTC

D: -
size: few
J: TRBJ1-4
V: TRBV4-1
CDR3: CASSPFGASVEKLFF
DNA: TGCGCCAGCAGCCCTTTTGGGGCTTCGGTTGAAAAACTGTTTTTT

D: TRBD1
size: -
J: TRBJ1-2
V: TRBV18
CDR3: CASSPSTGTGANYGYTF
DNA: TGTGCCAGCTCACCTTCCACCGGGACAGGGGCCAACTATGGCTACACCTTC

D: TRBD1
size: -
J: TRBJ1-2
V: TRBV27
CDR3: CASSPHSSTGVFETF
DNA: TGTGCCAGCAGTCCACACTCATCGACAGGGGTTTTTGAAACCTTC

D: TRBD1
size: -
J: TRBJ2-1
V: TRBV25-1
CDR3: CASAGTGGYNEQFF
DNA: TGTGCCAGCGCCGGGACAGGGGGTTACAATGAGCAGTTCTTC

D: TRBD1
size: -
J: TRBJ1-5
V: TRBV29-1
CDR3: CSARDRDQPQHF
DNA: TGCAGCGCCCGGGACAGGGACCAGCCCCAGCATTTT

D: -
size: -
J: TRBJ1-6
V: TRBV29-1
CDR3: CSVAEFGGGDSPLHF
DNA: TGCAGCGTTGCGGAGTTCGGGGGAGGAGATTCACCCCTCCACTTT

D: -
size: -
J: TRBJ1-1
V: TRBV7-2
CDR3: CASSQNTEAFF
DNA: TGTGCCAGCAGCCAGAACACTGAAGCTTTCTTT

D: -
size: -
J: TRBJ1-2
V: TRBV5-6
CDR3: CASSHWRGRSNYGYTF
DNA: TGTGCCAGCAGCCACTGGAGGGGCAGGTCTAACTATGGCTACACCTTC

D: -
size: few
J: TRBJ2-3
V: TRBV5-1
CDR3: CASSLGSSTDTQYF
DNA: TGCGCCAGCAGCTTGGGGAGCAGCACAGATACGCAGTATTTT

D: TRBD2
size: -
J: TRBJ2-3
V: TRBV4-2
CDR3: CASSQDSAGGPDTQYF
DNA: TGTGCCAGCAGCCAAGATTCGGCGGGGGGGCCAGATACGCAGTATTTT

D: -
size: few
J: TRBJ2-3
V: TRBV29-1
CDR3: CSVERGEGTDTQYF
DNA: TGCAGCGTTGAGAGGGGGGAAGGCACAGATACGCAGTATTTT

D: -
size: -
J: TRBJ2-1
V: TRBV29-1
CDR3: CSSWGQGRSEQFF
DNA: TGCAGCTCATGGGGGCAGGGGAGGAGTGAGCAGTTCTTC

D: -
size: -
J: TRBJ1-4
V: TRBV7-9
CDR3: CASSMSGLNEKLFF
DNA: TGTGCCAGTTCTATGTCGGGCCTTAATGAAAAACTGTTTTTT

D: -
size: -
J: TRBJ2-7
V: TRBV14
CDR3: CASSHSDTIYEQYF
DNA: TGTGCCAGCAGCCACTCGGACACAATCTACGAGCAGTACTTC